This record looks at one TCR beta chain sequence and its context. CDR1 is KGHSH, CDR2 LQKENI, per germline. Trimming took 3 bases from V and 1 from J; bases not matched to a gene: 2. The CDR3 length is 15 residues. The assay was immunoSEQ multiplex PCR, and TCRdb's table has in-frame clones only and misses some. The repertoire holds 39,000 or so clones, with nearly 95% as singletons. This entry comes from a study of T cell changes during pregnancy in multiple sclerosis. This sequence was found in a female donor in good health, enrolled as a control in a pregnancy study. The material was CD4+ T cells from peripheral blood mononuclear cells, obtained after pregnancy. The rearrangement uses TRBV18 and TRBJ2-5; the match to TRBD2 covers 10 bases. Here the CDR3 DNA reads TGTGCCAGCTCACCGCTAGCGGGAGTCCAAGAGACCCAGTACTTC. It specifies CASSPLAGVQETQYF.